The next 14 T cell receptor beta chains were all read from a single sample in a study of T-cell reconstitution after alpha-beta-depleted transplantation in children. Unique molecular identifiers were incorporated into the prepared TCRbeta library. A single record per CDR3 protein comes from TCRdb applying MiXCR to the PCR reads. The profile shows some 250,000 distinct CDR3 sequences, around 11% of them singletons. The specimen was PBMCs from the stem cell graft donor, collected from the stem cell graft. These receptors all stem from a human donor who donated a stem cell graft to a child with acute lymphoblastic leukemia.

This clonotype was detected ten times or more. The chain joins TRBV14 to TRBJ2-2; D remains ambiguous. Germline CDR1 SGHDN, CDR2 FVKESK. V lost 4 bases, J lost 8 bases, and 17 bases lay in between. This CDR3 has 15 amino acids. The CDR3 nucleotides are TGTGCCAGCAGCCTCGACTTGCCCCCCGGGGGGGAGCTGTTTTTT. This encodes CASSLDLPPGGELFF.

A note on this clonotype: A single base separates this from a much larger clone, so it may be a read error. The chain employs TRBV4-2 and TRBJ1-1; D gene unclear. Germline values: CDR1 LGHNA, CDR2 YNFKEQ. V lost 4 bases and J lost 3, with 9 bases in between. There are 13 residues in the CDR3. As DNA, the CDR3 is TGTGCCAGCAGCCTAGAGGCTCACACTGAAGCTTTCTTT. As protein: CASSLEAHTEAFF.

The V call is TRBV5-1, the J call TRBJ1-1; 9 bases match TRBD1. This CDR3 region has 15 residues. Trimming at V came to 4 bases and at J to 5 bases, leaving 9 bases not matched to a gene. From germline, CDR1 is SGHRS and CDR2 YFSETQ. The CDR3 bases are TGCGCCAGCAGCAGAGGGGACAGGGAACCAACTGAAGCTTTCTTT. This sequence encodes CASSRGDREPTEAFF.

This clonotype occurred many times. The gene calls are TRBV6-2 or TRBV6-3 and TRBJ2-5, with unresolved D. There are 13 residues in the CDR3. The V end was cut by 2 bases, the J end by 4 bases, with 8 bases between. The V gene's germline CDR1 is MNHEY and CDR2 SVGEGT. The CDR3 is CASSYTPTETQYF. In nucleotides, the CDR3 is TGTGCCAGCAGTTACACCCCGACAGAGACCCAGTACTTC.

The chain carries TRBV3-1 and TRBJ1-2; TRBD1 agrees at 9 bases. V shed 11 bases and J 2 bases; nucleotides not matched to a gene: 18. Per germline, CDR1 LGHDT and CDR2 YNNKEL (reference sequence). The CDR3 has 17 amino acids. Written as DNA, the CDR3 is TGTGCCTCCACCCAAGGGCTCCCGGGACAGGGAAACTATGGCTACACCTTC. Translated: CASTQGLPGQGNYGYTF.

This clonotype was detected many times. The rearrangement links TRBV20-1 to TRBJ2-7; 7 nucleotides agree with TRBD1. The germline V gene encodes CDR1 DFQATT and CDR2 SNEGSKA (reference sequence). The CDR3 runs 14 residues. V was pared by 6 bases and J by 2 bases, with 10 bases of the junction left unmatched. The CDR3 here is CSATTWDRPYEQYF. In nucleotides, the CDR3 is TGCAGTGCAACCACCTGGGACAGACCCTACGAGCAGTACTTC.

This clonotype came up many times. The chain joins TRBV29-1 to TRBJ1-2; 9 bases fit TRBD1. This CDR3 spans 13 amino acids. Per the germline V gene, CDR1 is SQVTM and CDR2 is ANQGSEA. After removal of 2 bases from V and 7 bases from J, the junction contained 5 bases not matched to a gene. The DNA for the CDR3 is TGCAGCGTTGAACCAGGGACAGGGACTGGCTACACCTTC. Its translation is CSVEPGTGTGYTF.

This clonotype occurred many times. This sequence joins TRBV10-3 and TRBJ2-1; 9 positions match TRBD2. The CDR3 has 14 residues. Germline values: CDR1 ENHRY, CDR2 SYGVKD. With V trimmed by 4 bases and J by 10 bases, 8 bases remained unmatched. CDR3 in amino acids: CAISAPSGENEQFF. CDR3 DNA sequence: TGTGCCATCAGTGCACCTAGCGGGGAAAACGAGCAGTTCTTC.

The chain links TRBV19 to TRBJ2-2, with D perhaps TRBD1 (5 bases). Germline-derived CDR1 and CDR2 are LNHDA and SQIVND (reference sequence). The V end was cut by 0 bases, the J end by 7 bases, with 12 bases between. This CDR3 is built from 15 residues. CDR3 sequence (DNA): TGTGCCAGTAGTATAGATTCCTGGGGCGGCGGGGAGCTGTTTTTT. Its translation: CASSIDSWGGGELFF. The variable domain in full, with the rest retrieved from reference TRBV19 and TRBJ2-2, is DGGITQSPKYLFRKEGQNVTLSCEQNLNHDAMYWYRQDPGQGLRLIYYSQIVNDFQKGDIAEGYSVSREKKESFPLTVTSAQKNPTAFYLCASSIDSWGGGELFFGEGSRLTVL.

With regard to this clonotype: This could be a read error, since a much larger clone is one nucleotide away. This rearrangement joins TRBV7-2 to TRBJ1-6, with D hard to call. In germline, CDR1 is SGHTA, CDR2 FQGNSA. This CDR3 contains 15 residues. The CDR3 DNA reads as TGTGCCAGCAGCTTAGCATCCGGGAATCGATCACCCATCCACTTT. Protein: CASSLASGNRSPIHF. The entire variable domain, with the rest obtained from reference TRBV7-2 and TRBJ1-6, is as follows: GAGVSQSPSNKVTEKGKDVELRCDPISGHTALYWYRQSLGQGLEFLIYFQGNSAPDKSGLPSDRFSAERTGGSVSTLTIQRTQQEDSAVYLCASSLASGNRSPIHFGNGTRLTVT.

This clonotype was picked up many times. The chain is built from TRBV29-1 and TRBJ2-1; 9 bases match TRBD1. Germline values: CDR1 SQVTM, CDR2 ANQGSEA. V shed 6 bases, J shed 7 bases, and the junction held 10 bases outside the gene matches. The CDR3 spans 14 residues. The CDR3 DNA reads TGCAGCGTGTCCGGGGACAGGGTAACGAATGAGCAGTTCTTC. This codes for CSVSGDRVTNEQFF.

This clonotype was seen ten or more times. The rearrangement joins TRBV18 to TRBJ1-1; 11 nucleotides agree with TRBD1. CDR1 KGHSH and CDR2 LQKENI come from the germline V gene. The CDR3 is made up of 18 amino acids. V trimming: 1 base; J trimming: 6 bases; junction bases outside the gene matches: 13. CDR3 bases: TGTGCCAGCTCACCACGATGGGAGGTGGTGGGACAGGGGGCTGAAGCTTTCTTT. Translating gives CASSPRWEVVGQGAEAFF. The full variable domain, in which reference TRBV18 and TRBJ1-1 provide the parts outside the CDR3, is NAGVMQNPRHLVRRRGQEARLRCSPMKGHSHVYWYRQLPEEGLKFMVYLQKENIIDESGMPKERFSAEFPKEGPSILRIQQVVRGDSAAYFCASSPRWEVVGQGAEAFFGQGTRLTVV.

This clonotype was recorded at least ten times. This chain connects TRBV20-1 to TRBJ2-7; D tentatively fits TRBD1 or TRBD2 (5 bases each). V was clipped by 3 bases and J by 0 bases, with 12 bases between them. The CDR3 totals 14 residues. Per the germline V gene, CDR1 is DFQATT and CDR2 is SNEGSKA (reference sequence). The CDR3 DNA reads as TGCAGTGCTAGCGGGGCTAGGGACTCCTACGAGCAGTACTTC. This codes for CSASGARDSYEQYF.

J is TRBJ2-3 and V is TRBV6-1; D is perhaps TRBD1 (5 bases). Deletions cut 2 bases from V and 8 bases from J, with 8 bases between. Germline V gene sequence: CDR1 MNHNS, CDR2 SASEGT. There are 12 residues in the CDR3. DNA for the CDR3: TGTGCCAGCAGTGAAAGCAGGGCTACGCAGTATTTT. Translated, it gives CASSESRATQYF.